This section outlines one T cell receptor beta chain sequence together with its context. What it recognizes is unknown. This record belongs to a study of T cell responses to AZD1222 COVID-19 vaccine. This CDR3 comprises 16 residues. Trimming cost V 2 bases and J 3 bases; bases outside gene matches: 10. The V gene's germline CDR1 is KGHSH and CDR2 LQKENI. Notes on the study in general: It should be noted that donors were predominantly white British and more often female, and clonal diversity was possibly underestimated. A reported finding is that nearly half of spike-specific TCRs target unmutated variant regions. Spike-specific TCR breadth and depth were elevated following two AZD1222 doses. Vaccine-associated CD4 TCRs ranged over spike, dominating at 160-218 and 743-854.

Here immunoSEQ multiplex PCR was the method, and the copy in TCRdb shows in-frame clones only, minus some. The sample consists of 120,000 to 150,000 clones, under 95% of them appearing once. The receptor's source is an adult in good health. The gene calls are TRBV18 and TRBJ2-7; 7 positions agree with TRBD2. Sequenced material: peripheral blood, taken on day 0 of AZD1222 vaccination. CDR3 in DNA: TGTGCCAGCTCACCAACCCTAGGCGGGAGTAGCTACGAGCAGTACTTC. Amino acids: CASSPTLGGSSYEQYF.